This entry concerns a single T cell receptor (beta chain). This entry is derived from a study of shared clonotypes between healthy human individuals. Assay: immunoSEQ multiplex PCR; the TCRdb copy retains only in-frame clones and omits some. The sample yields millions of clones, over 85% seen once. The CDR3 consists of 13 residues. Germline V lookup: CDR1 MNHNS, CDR2 SASEGT. V was cut by 6 bases and J by 1 base, with 9 bases left in between. The source of this sequence is a man between 18 and 35 years old in good health. The V and J genes are TRBV6-1 and TRBJ2-5; D is ambiguous. The sample taken for sequencing was naive CD4+ T cells sorted from blood. Subset meaning: CD45RA+ positively selected. The CDR3 region is CASRPQTQETQYF. The CDR3 bases are TGTGCCAGCAGACCCCAGACCCAAGAGACCCAGTACTTC.